The sequence of this TCR beta chain was determined in a study of beta chain features in type 1 diabetes. Study-wide results and caveats: TCRB CDR3 length was moderately but significantly reduced in all four CD4+ subsets of Type 1 diabetes patients.

Sequenced material consisted of expressed TCRB transcripts (all of the isolated RNA was reverse transcribed). About 3.6 million reads per sample on average were obtained from naive, central memory and regulatory T cell samples. The data were produced by immunoSEQ multiplex PCR, yet TCRdb's version contains in-frame clones alone and is incomplete. This table has around 360,000 clones, 10% to 15% appearing once. This clone appeared a few times. Its antigen is as yet unknown. Additional DNA sequences in this sample encode the identical CDR3. The V segment lost 2 bases and the J segment 0 bases; nucleotides outside the gene matches: 2. The V gene's germline CDR1 is KGHSH and CDR2 LQKENI. The CDR3 spans 16 residues.

The TCR was taken from a woman under 30 with type 1 diabetes. Sequences were obtained from naive CD4+ T cells from blood. V is TRBV18 and J is TRBJ1-5; 9 nucleotides line up with TRBD1. CDR3 coding DNA: TGTGCCAGCTCACCAGGGACAGGGATTAGCAATCAGCCCCAGCATTTT. This translates into CASSPGTGISNQPQHF.